This T cell receptor beta chain came from a study of T cells expressing NK-cell markers. As for the study in general: The TCR beta repertoires originated in sorted CD3+CD56+NKG2C+, CD3+CD56+NKG2C- and CD3+CD56-NKG2C+ T cells. Eight donors were sequenced, of whom seven were HCMV-seropositive, while the remaining one was HCMV-seronegative. Study findings and constraints: Whether expanded NKG2C-expressing T cell clones recognize HCMV is unknown.

As to this clonotype: The antigen is unknown.

Synthesis of TCR beta cDNA relied on 5'RACE template switching carrying UMIs. TCRdb reprocessed the 5' RACE reads and reports one entry per CDR3 protein, with no DNA. Here the sample table reports some 280,000 distinct CDR3 sequences. Per the germline V gene, CDR1 is SGHTS and CDR2 is YDEGEE. CDR3 length equals 16 residues. The chain recombines TRBV5-8 with TRBJ2-1; the TRBD2 assignment by TCRdb is unverifiable without DNA. The TCR originated in a man aged 18 to 35 in good health. Specimen: blood T cells: a sorted CD56 or NKG2C T cell subset, CD4+ or CD8+ T cells, or bulk PBMC T cells (not recorded which). The CDR3 here is CASSPLTSGRSYEQFF.